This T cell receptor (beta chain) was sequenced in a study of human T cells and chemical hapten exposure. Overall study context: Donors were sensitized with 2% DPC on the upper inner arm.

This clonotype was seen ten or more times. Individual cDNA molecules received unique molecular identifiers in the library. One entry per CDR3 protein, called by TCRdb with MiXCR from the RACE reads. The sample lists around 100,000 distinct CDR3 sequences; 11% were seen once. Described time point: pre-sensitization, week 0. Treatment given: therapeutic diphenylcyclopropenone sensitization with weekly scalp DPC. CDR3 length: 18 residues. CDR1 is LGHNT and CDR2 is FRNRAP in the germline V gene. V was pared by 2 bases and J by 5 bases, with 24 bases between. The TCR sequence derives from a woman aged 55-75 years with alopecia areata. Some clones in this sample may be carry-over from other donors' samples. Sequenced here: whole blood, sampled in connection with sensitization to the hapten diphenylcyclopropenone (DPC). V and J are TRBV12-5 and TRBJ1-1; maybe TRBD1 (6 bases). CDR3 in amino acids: CASGLSLGGDGTRTEAFF. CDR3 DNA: TGTGCTAGTGGTTTGTCCCTAGGGGGGGACGGGACGCGGACTGAAGCTTTCTTT.